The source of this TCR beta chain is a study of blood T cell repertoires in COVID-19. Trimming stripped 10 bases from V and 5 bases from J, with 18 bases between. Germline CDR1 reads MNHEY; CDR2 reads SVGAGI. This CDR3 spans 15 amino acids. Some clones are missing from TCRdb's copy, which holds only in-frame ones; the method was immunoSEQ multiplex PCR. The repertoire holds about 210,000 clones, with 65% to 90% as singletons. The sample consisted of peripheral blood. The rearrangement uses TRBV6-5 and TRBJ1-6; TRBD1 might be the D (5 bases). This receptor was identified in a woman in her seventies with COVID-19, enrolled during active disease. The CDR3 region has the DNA TGTGCCACCAAAACCGACAGATCTGATAATTCACCCCTCCACTTT. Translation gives CATKTDRSDNSPLHF.